This T cell receptor beta chain was captured in a study of T-cell reconstitution after alpha-beta-depleted transplantation in children. Unique molecular identifiers were incorporated during preparation of the TCRbeta library. MiXCR, run by TCRdb on the PCR reads, gives a single entry per CDR3 protein. This sample carries 230,000 or so distinct CDR3 sequences, 9% to 10% of them seen once, and the ten largest clones take approximately 5%. This clonotype was counted ten times or more. CDR3 length equals 16 residues. Between the trimmed V and J ends, which lost 4 bases and 0 bases, there was a span of 13 bases. Germline V gene lookup returns CDR1 SNHLY and CDR2 FYNNEI.

This TCR derives from a human donor who donated a stem cell graft to a child with SCID. Source: PBMCs from the stem cell graft donor, taken from the stem cell graft. The chain uses TRBV2 and TRBJ2-1, with D maybe TRBD2 (5 bases). The CDR3 coding sequence is TGTGCCAGCAGTGCTTTACTAGGGAGCTCCTACAATGAGCAGTTCTTC. Amino acid sequence: CASSALLGSSYNEQFF. Complete variable domain (other parts from reference TRBV2 and TRBJ2-1): EPEVTQTPSHQVTQMGQEVILRCVPISNHLYFYWYRQILGQKVEFLVSFYNNEISEKSEIFDDQFSVERPDGSNFTLKIRSTKLEDSAMYFCASSALLGSSYNEQFFGPGTRLTVL.